The subject of this entry is one TCR beta chain. Its specificity is not known. This sample stems from a study of regulatory dendritic cells for organ transplantation. Germline CDR1 reads LGHNA; CDR2 reads YSLEER. This CDR3 region has 18 residues. V lost 0 bases to trimming and J lost 2 bases; unmatched junction nucleotides: 11. Sorted T cells were CFSE-labeled and cultured more than 4 days with allogeneic regulatory or mature dendritic cells at 1:10. Sequencing used immunoSEQ multiplex PCR; TCRdb keeps in-frame clones, though not all of them. The repertoire holds more than 9,500 clones, with about nine tenths as singletons.

The rearrangement links TRBV4-3 to TRBJ2-5; 8 nucleotides line up with TRBD2. The specimen was naive CD8+ T cells from blood cultured with dendritic cells. The subset is: CD45RA+ naive T cells. The source of this sequence is a human donor in good health. This chain's CDR3 is CASSQDAVIAGNQETQYF. DNA of the CDR3: TGCGCCAGCAGCCAAGATGCGGTGATAGCGGGGAATCAAGAGACCCAGTACTTC.